A single sample is the source of the 2 T cell receptor beta chains below, sequenced in a study of Ad26.COV2.S vaccination and SARS-CoV-2 variants. The treatment denotes: approximately 18 received Ad26.COV2.S at low or high dose, single or two shots; five or six received placebo; per-sample allocation not given. Day 63 after the first vaccine or placebo injection was the time point for sampling. TCRdb's copy holds only in-frame clones and misses some; the assay was immunoSEQ multiplex PCR. Among about 460,000 clones, nearly 90% were seen once, and the ten largest hold approximately 1.7%. The starting material was peripheral blood, obtained in a trial of Ad26.COV2.S vaccine versus placebo. The receptors here all came from a person aged 18-60 years who received the Ad26.COV2.S COVID-19 vaccine or a placebo.

The V call is TRBV4-1, the J call TRBJ2-1; no clear D. Looked up from germline, CDR1 is MGHRA and CDR2 is YSYEKL. The CDR3 totals 13 residues. Trimming pared 2 bases from V and 3 bases from J, leaving 5 bases between. CDR3 DNA: TGCGCCAGCAGCCAATTCCTCTACAATGAGCAGTTCTTC. It yields the protein CASSQFLYNEQFF.

The chain carries TRBV18 and TRBJ2-5, with D possibly TRBD2 on 5 matching bases. The CDR3 spans 14 residues. V lost 1 base, J lost 5 bases, and 11 bases lay in between. Germline V gene sequence: CDR1 KGHSH, CDR2 LQKENI. Here the CDR3 DNA reads TGTGCCAGCTCACCACTGTCCGCGGGCGAGACCCAGTACTTC. Translating gives CASSPLSAGETQYF.